This TCR beta chain stems from a study of CD8 T cells in ankylosing spondylitis (dated by TCRdb to about 2017). About the study as a whole: T cell receptor beta repertoires were profiled in healthy donors and ankylosing spondylitis patients so that disease-linked TCR variants could be found. In total, the full study cohort was made up of roughly 110 healthy donors and 25 ankylosing spondylitis patients. Peripheral blood was sampled, and synovial fluid was additionally collected from ankylosing spondylitis patients. Findings and caveats that apply to the study as a whole: According to the report, matched synovial fluid samples from ankylosing spondylitis patients were significantly enriched for the disease-linked clones. The disease-linked clones showed a CD8+ phenotype and occurred at relatively low frequencies in peripheral blood. Some motif variants were previously reported in synovial fluid and blood of reactive arthritis patients, suggesting common disease-initiation mechanisms. A TCR beta motif of seven or eight highly homologous amino acid variants appeared characteristic of blood from ankylosing spondylitis patients.

Reads for this sample came from an Illumina HiSeq 2500. Quantitative 5'-RACE with molecular barcodes was used to prepare TCR beta libraries. The authors processed their data as follows. A new computational method, built on a probabilistic model of VDJ rearrangement, was used to identify disease-linked TCR variants. In-frame beta chains were kept once TCRdb had trimmed the public reads at Q25 with fastp and called clones with MiXCR. Entries are consolidated by CDR3 protein sequence, retaining the most common genes and DNA. V and J calls and clone size were set by TCRdb, not the authors. The sample yields roughly 440,000 distinct CDR3 sequences; approximately 17% were counted once. Just over 1% of the sample is held by the ten biggest clonotypes. From its cysteine to its phenylalanine, the CDR3 spans 14 amino acids. This entry keeps only the CDR3 DNA: 42 bases, framed from base 1. After removal of 5 bases from V and 3 bases from J, the junction retains 6 bases not matched to a gene. The germline V gene encodes CDR1 MNHNS and CDR2 SASEGT.

This clonotype was observed many times. It lacks a known antigen. Base qualities are missing; no much larger clone stands one base away. The clonotype comes from a male donor with ankylosing spondylitis. The chain links TRBV6-1 with TRBJ2-7, and 8 junctional nucleotides match TRBD1. Material for sequencing was blood, either unsorted or a sorted T cell fraction (not recorded which). DNA sequence: TGTGCCAGCAGTCCCGGCAGGGGGCTCTACGAGCAGTACTTC. Its product reads: CASSPGRGLYEQYF.